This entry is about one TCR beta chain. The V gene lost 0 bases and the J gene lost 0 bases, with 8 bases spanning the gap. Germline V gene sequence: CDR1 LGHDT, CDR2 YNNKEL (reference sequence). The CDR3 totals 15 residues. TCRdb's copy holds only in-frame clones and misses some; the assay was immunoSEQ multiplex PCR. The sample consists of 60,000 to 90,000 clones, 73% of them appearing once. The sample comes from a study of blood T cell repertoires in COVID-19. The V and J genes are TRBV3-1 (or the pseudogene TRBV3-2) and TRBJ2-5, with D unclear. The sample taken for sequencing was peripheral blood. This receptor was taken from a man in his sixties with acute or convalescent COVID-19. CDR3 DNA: TGTGCCAGCAGCCAAGATGTTGAGAACCAAGAGACCCAGTACTTC. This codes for CASSQDVENQETQYF.